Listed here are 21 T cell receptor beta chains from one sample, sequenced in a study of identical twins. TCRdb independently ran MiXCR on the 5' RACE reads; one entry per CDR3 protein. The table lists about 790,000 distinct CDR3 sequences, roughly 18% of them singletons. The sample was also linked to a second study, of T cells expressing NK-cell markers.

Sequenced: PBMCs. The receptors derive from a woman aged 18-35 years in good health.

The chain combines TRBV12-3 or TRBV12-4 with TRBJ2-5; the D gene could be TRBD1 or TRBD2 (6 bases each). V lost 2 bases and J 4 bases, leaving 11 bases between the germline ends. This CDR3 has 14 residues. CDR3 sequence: CASSLPGASETQYF. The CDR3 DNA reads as TGTGCCAGCAGTTTACCGGGGGCCTCAGAGACCCAGTACTTC.

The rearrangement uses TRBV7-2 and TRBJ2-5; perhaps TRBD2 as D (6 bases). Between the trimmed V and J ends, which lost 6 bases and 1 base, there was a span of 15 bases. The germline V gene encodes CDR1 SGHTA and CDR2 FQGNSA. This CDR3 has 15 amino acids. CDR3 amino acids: CASRDRGTSQETQYF. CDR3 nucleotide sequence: TGTGCCAGCAGAGACCGAGGGACTTCCCAAGAGACCCAGTACTTC.

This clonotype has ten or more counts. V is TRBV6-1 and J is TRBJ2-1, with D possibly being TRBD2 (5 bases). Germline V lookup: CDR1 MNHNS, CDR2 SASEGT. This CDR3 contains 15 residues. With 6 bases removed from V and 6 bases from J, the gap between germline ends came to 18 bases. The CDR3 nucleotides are TGTGCCAGCAGAACTGGTCGACTAACGACCAATGAGCAGTTCTTC. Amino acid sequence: CASRTGRLTTNEQFF.

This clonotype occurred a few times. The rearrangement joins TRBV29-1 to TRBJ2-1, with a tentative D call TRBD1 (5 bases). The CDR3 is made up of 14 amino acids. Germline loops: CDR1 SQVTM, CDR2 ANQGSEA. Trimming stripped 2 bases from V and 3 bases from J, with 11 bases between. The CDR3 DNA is TGCAGCGTTGAATCTATCGGACACTACAATGAGCAGTTCTTC. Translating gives CSVESIGHYNEQFF.

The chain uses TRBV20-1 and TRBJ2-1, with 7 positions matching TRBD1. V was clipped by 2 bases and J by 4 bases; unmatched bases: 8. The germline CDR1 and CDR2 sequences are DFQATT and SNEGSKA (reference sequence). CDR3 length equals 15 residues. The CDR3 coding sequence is TGCAGTGCTAGAAACAGGGGAAGCCGATACAATGAGCAGTTCTTC. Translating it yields CSARNRGSRYNEQFF.

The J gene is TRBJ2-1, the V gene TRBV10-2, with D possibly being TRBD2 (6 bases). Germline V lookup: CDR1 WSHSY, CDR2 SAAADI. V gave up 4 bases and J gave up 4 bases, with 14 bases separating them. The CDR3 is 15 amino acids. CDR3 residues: CASSVSVAAYNEQFF. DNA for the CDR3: TGCGCCAGCAGTGTCAGTGTAGCGGCTTACAATGAGCAGTTCTTC.

In nucleotides, the CDR3 is TGTGCCAGCAGTGAAGATGGACAGGGTGGAGAAAAACTGTTTTTT. This codes for CASSEDGQGGEKLFF. V and J are TRBV2 and TRBJ1-4; 8 nucleotides match TRBD1. CDR3 length equals 15 residues. In germline, CDR1 is SNHLY, CDR2 FYNNEI. Losses at the gene ends were 1 base for V and 8 bases for J; bases not matched to a gene: 6.

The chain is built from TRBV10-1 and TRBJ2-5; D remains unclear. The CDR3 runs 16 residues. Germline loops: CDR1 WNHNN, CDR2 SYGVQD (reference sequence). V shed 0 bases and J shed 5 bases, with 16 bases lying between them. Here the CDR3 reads CASSESKVGPWETQYF. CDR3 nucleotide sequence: TGCGCCAGCAGTGAGTCGAAGGTCGGCCCCTGGGAGACCCAGTACTTC.

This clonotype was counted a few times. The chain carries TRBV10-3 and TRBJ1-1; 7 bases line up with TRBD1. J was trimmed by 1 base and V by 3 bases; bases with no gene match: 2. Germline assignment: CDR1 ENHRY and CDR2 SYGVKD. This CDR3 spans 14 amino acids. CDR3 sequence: CAISDRQGNTEAFF. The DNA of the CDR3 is TGTGCCATCAGTGATCGACAGGGGAACACTGAAGCTTTCTTT.

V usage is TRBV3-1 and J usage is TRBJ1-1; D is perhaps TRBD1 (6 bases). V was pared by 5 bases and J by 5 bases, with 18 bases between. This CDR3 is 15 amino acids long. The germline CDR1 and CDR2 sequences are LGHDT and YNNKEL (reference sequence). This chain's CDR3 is CASSVPGQRGTEAFF. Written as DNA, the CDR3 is TGTGCCAGCAGCGTCCCGGGACAAAGAGGTACTGAAGCTTTCTTT. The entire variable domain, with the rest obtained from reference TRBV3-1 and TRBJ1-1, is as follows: DTAVSQTPKYLVTQMGNDKSIKCEQNLGHDTMYWYKQDSKKFLKIMFSYNNKELIINETVPNRFSPKSPDKAHLNLHINSLELGDSAVYFCASSVPGQRGTEAFFGQGTRLTVV.

The CDR3 DNA is TGCAGTGCTAGAGATTTCGCTAGCCGATTAACGAACACTGAAGCTTTCTTT. This sequence encodes CSARDFASRLTNTEAFF. The chain combines TRBV20-1 with TRBJ1-1; no definite D call. The CDR3 contains 17 residues. V lost 0 bases and J lost 1, with 18 bases in between. Per the germline V gene, CDR1 is DFQATT and CDR2 is SNEGSKA (reference sequence).

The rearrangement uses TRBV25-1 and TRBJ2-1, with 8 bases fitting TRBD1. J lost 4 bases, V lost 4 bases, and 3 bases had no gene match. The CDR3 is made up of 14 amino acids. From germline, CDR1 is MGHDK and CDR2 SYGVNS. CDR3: CASSAGGEYNEQFF. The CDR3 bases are TGTGCCAGCAGTGCAGGGGGCGAATACAATGAGCAGTTCTTC.

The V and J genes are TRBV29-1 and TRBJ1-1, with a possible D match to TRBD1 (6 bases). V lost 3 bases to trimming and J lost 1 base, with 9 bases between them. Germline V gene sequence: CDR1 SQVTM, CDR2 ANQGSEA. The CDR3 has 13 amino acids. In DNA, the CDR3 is TGCAGCGTTGAGGGACAATGGAACACTGAAGCTTTCTTT. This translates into CSVEGQWNTEAFF. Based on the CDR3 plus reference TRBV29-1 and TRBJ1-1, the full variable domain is SAVISQKPSRDICQRGTSLTIQCQVDSQVTMMFWYRQQPGQSLTLIATANQGSEATYESGFVIDKFPISRPNLTFSTLTVSNMSPEDSSIYLCSVEGQWNTEAFFGQGTRLTVV.

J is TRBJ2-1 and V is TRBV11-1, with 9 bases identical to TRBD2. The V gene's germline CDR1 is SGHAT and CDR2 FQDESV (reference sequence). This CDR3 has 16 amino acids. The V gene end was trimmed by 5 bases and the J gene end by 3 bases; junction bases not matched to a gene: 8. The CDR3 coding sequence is TGTGCCAGCAGCGCAGCGGCGGGGGGGTTCTACAATGAGCAGTTCTTC. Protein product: CASSAAAGGFYNEQFF.

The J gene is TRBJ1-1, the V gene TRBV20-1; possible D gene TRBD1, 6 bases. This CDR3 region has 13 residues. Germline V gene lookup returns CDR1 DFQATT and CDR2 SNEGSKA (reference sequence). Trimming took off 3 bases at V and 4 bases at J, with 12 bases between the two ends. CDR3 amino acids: CSASLNRATEAFF. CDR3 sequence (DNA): TGCAGTGCTAGTCTCAACAGGGCCACTGAAGCTTTCTTT.

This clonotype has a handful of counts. CDR3 DNA sequence: TGCGCCAGCAGCCAACTAAACGAGCAGTACTTC. This sequence encodes CASSQLNEQYF. The rearrangement uses TRBV5-1 and TRBJ2-7; no clear D. CDR3 length equals 11 residues. Trimming pared 4 bases from V and 5 bases from J, leaving 7 bases between. Germline assignment: CDR1 SGHRS and CDR2 YFSETQ.

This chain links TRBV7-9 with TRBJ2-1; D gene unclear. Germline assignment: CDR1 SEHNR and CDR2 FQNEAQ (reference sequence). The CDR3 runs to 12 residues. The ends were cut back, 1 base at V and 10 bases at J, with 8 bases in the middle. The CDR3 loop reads CASSLVGQEQFF. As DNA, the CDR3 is TGTGCCAGCAGCTTAGTTGGCCAGGAGCAGTTCTTC.

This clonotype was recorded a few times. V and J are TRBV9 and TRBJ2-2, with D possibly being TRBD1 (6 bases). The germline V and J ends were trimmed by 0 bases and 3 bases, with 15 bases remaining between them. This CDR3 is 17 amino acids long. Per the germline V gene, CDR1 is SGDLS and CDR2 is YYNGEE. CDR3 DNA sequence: TGTGCCAGCAGCGTAGAGACCGGGACATCCTACACCGGGGAGCTGTTTTTT. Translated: CASSVETGTSYTGELFF.

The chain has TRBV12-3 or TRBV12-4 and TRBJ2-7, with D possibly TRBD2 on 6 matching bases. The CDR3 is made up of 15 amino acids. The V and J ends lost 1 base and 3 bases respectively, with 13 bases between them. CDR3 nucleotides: TGTGCCAGCAGTTTAGGAGCGGGCCGTCGCTACGAGCAGTACTTC. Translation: CASSLGAGRRYEQYF.

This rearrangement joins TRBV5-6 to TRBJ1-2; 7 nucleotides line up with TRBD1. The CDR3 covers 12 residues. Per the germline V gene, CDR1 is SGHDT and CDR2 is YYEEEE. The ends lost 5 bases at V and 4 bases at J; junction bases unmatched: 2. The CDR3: CASRGTVYGYTF. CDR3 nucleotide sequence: TGTGCCAGCAGGGGGACAGTCTATGGCTACACCTTC.

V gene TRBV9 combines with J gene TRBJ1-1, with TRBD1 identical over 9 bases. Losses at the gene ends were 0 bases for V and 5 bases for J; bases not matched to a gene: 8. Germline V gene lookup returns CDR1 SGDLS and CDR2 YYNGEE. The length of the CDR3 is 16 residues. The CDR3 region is CASSVVDLDRGTEAFF. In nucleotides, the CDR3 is TGTGCCAGCAGCGTAGTGGACCTGGACAGGGGAACTGAAGCTTTCTTT.